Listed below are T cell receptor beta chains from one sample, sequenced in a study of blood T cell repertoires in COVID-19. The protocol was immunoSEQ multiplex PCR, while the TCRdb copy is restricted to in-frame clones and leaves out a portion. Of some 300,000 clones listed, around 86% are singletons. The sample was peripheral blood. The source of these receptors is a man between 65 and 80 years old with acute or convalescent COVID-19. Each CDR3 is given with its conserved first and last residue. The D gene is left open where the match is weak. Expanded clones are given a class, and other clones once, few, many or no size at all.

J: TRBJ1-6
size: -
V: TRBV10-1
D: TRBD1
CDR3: CAIPLGTANSPLHF
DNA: TGCGCCATCCCTCTTGGGACAGCTAATTCACCCCTCCACTTT

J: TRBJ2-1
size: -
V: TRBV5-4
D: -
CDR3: CASSKDSSSYNEQFF
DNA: TGTGCCAGCAGCAAGGACAGCAGCTCCTACAATGAGCAGTTCTTC

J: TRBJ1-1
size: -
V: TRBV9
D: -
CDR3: CASSPQGTQNTEAFF
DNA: TGTGCCAGCAGCCCTCAGGGGACACAGAACACTGAAGCTTTCTTT

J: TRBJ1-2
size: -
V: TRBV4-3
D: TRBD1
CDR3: CASTRSETGEGYTF
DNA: TGCGCCAGCACAAGGTCCGAGACAGGGGAAGGCTACACCTTC

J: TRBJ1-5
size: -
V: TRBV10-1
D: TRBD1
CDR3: CASSERTGPNQPQHF
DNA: TGCGCCAGCAGTGAACGGACAGGGCCAAATCAGCCCCAGCATTTT

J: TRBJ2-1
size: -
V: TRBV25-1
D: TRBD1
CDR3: CASSVSGGSYNEQFF
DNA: TGTGCCAGCAGTGTTTCAGGGGGCTCCTACAATGAGCAGTTCTTC

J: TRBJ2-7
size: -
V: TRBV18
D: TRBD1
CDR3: CASSPRTGFRYEQYF
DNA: TGTGCCAGCTCGCCTAGGACAGGATTTCGGTACGAGCAGTACTTC

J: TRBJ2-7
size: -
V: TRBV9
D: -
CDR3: CASSARLSYEQYF
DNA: TGTGCCAGCAGCGCGAGACTCTCCTACGAGCAGTACTTC

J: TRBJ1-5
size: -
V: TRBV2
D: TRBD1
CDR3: CASAGQGRNQPQHF
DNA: TGTGCCAGCGCAGGACAGGGACGGAATCAGCCCCAGCATTTT

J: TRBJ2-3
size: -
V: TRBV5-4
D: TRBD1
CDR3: CASSAPGQGPTDTQYF
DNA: TGTGCCAGCAGCGCGCCGGGACAGGGCCCCACAGATACGCAGTATTTT

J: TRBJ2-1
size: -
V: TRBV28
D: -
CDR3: CASKMGALYNEQFF
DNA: TGTGCCAGCAAGATGGGGGCGCTCTACAATGAGCAGTTCTTC

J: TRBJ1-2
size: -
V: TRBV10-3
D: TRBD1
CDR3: CAISESDRGLYGYTF
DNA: TGTGCCATCAGTGAGTCAGACAGGGGACTCTATGGCTACACCTTC

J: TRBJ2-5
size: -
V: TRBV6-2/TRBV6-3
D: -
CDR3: CASSSEMRYQETQYF
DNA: TGTGCCAGCAGTTCAGAGATGAGGTACCAAGAGACCCAGTACTTC

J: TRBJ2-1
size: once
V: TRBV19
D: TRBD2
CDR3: CASSIRASGRARYNEQFF
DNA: TGTGCCAGTAGTATAAGGGCTAGCGGGAGGGCACGTTACAATGAGCAGTTCTTC

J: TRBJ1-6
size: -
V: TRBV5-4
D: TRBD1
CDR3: CASRNRGEGQHNSPLHF
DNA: TGTGCCAGCAGGAACCGAGGTGAGGGACAGCATAATTCACCCCTCCACTTT

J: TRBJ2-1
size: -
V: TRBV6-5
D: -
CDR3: CATKHEGQNNEQFF
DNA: TGTGCCACCAAGCACGAGGGCCAAAACAATGAGCAGTTCTTC